The entry below describes one T cell receptor beta chain. Assignment of participants to cohorts was predicated upon participant-reported clinical history. This sample is part of a study of blood T cell repertoires in COVID-19. In the study overall: PBMCs, B-cell-depleted T cells, or T cells provided the cDNA or gDNA that made up the material.

V lost 4 bases and J 3 bases, leaving 13 bases between the germline ends. CDR1 is SGHRS and CDR2 is YFSETQ in the germline V gene. The CDR3 consists of 14 residues. As processed by the authors: Reference gene primer amplification in the assay estimated nucleated cell counts. TCRdb's copy holds only in-frame clones and misses some; the assay was immunoSEQ multiplex PCR. The V and J calls and clone size were taken over from that table, and D and trimming were inferred from the DNA. The sample includes approximately 160,000 clones, approximately 80% of them seen just once. This TCR came from a man in his forties who had recovered from COVID-19. This sequence joins TRBV5-1 and TRBJ1-1; D might be TRBD1 (5 bases). The material sequenced was PBMCs or T cells enriched from blood (not recorded which). The CDR3 loop is CASSAPQGDTEAFF. CDR3 in DNA: TGCGCCAGCAGCGCTCCCCAGGGTGACACTGAAGCTTTCTTT.